The 15 T cell receptor beta chains given below trace back to one sample, sequenced in a study of cytomegalovirus exposure and HLA in healthy donors. Vbeta (60) and Jbeta (13) primers were used in the PCR. Sequencing used immunoSEQ multiplex PCR; TCRdb keeps in-frame clones, though not all of them. Its table records about 46,000 clones. Material: PBMCs. Source of these receptors: a woman in her 40s in good health and CMV-seronegative.

The rearrangement uses TRBV19 and TRBJ2-4; weak D call: TRBD2 (6 bases). The CDR3 has 15 residues. The V end lost 3 bases, the J end lost 1 base, and 10 bases lay between the germline ends. Germline V lookup: CDR1 LNHDA, CDR2 SQIVND (reference sequence). The CDR3: CASSIRGSAKNIQYF. The CDR3 region has the DNA TGTGCCAGTAGTATCCGGGGGTCTGCCAAAAACATTCAGTACTTC.

The chain uses TRBV5-1 and TRBJ2-7; D not certain. The germline gives CDR1 SGHRS, CDR2 YFSETQ. V shed 0 bases and J shed 5 bases, with 18 bases lying between them. The CDR3 has 16 amino acids. For the CDR3, the DNA is TGCGCCAGCAGCTTGGCCACCACAAGGTTAAGCGACGAGCAGTACTTC. It translates to CASSLATTRLSDEQYF. Based on the CDR3 plus reference TRBV5-1 and TRBJ2-7, the full variable domain is KAGVTQTPRYLIKTRGQQVTLSCSPISGHRSVSWYQQTPGQGLQFLFEYFSETQRNKGNFPGRFSGRQFSNSRSEMNVSTLELGDSALYLCASSLATTRLSDEQYFGPGTRLTVT.

Written as DNA, the CDR3 is TGTGCCAGCAACCCTAGCGGGAGTTACTACGAGCAGTACTTC. This sequence encodes CASNPSGSYYEQYF. The rearrangement joins TRBV6-5 to TRBJ2-7; 10 bases are shared with TRBD2. Germline V lookup: CDR1 MNHEY, CDR2 SVGAGI. The CDR3 totals 14 residues. The J segment lost 3 bases and the V segment lost 7 bases, leaving 6 bases of the junction unmatched.

The CDR3: CASSFTYRGNKNIQYF. For the CDR3, the DNA is TGTGCCAGCAGTTTTACATATAGGGGTAACAAAAACATTCAGTACTTC. The chain carries TRBV28 and TRBJ2-4; maybe TRBD1 (5 bases). With 3 bases removed from V and 3 bases from J, the gap between germline ends came to 15 bases. The germline V gene has CDR1 MDHEN and CDR2 SYDVKM. The CDR3 contains 16 residues.

The V call is TRBV29-1, the J call TRBJ1-2; TRBD1 aligns across 8 bases. The CDR3 loop spans 12 amino acids. Germline V CDR1 and CDR2: SQVTM, ANQGSEA. With 2 bases clipped from V and 8 bases from J, the junction kept 4 bases outside the gene matches. CDR3 DNA sequence: TGCAGCGTTGAAAGGACAGGGTTAGGCTACACCTTC. Translation: CSVERTGLGYTF.

This sequence joins TRBV6-1 and TRBJ1-1, with D possibly TRBD1 on 6 matching bases. CDR1 and CDR2 (germline): MNHNS, SASEGT. The CDR3 covers 14 residues. V was shortened by 10 bases and J by 1 base, with 16 bases between the two germline ends. The CDR3 nucleotides read TGTGCCAACCGAGACCCAGGGGCGAACACTGAAGCTTTCTTT. It specifies CANRDPGANTEAFF.

The chain carries TRBV9 and TRBJ2-7; D perhaps matches TRBD1 (5 bases). Germline assignment: CDR1 SGDLS and CDR2 YYNGEE. The CDR3 is 15 residues long. The V end lost 1 base, the J end lost 2 bases, and 13 bases lay between the germline ends. In DNA form, the CDR3 reads TGTGCCAGCAGCGTATCCGGACAAAGAACCTACGAGCAGTACTTC. This translates into CASSVSGQRTYEQYF.

This chain uses TRBV4-1 with TRBJ2-7; TRBD1 matches 8 bases. V was clipped by 0 bases and J by 4 bases; unmatched bases: 5. The CDR3 sequence is 15 residues long. Per the germline V gene, CDR1 is MGHRA and CDR2 is YSYEKL. CDR3 in amino acids: CASSQDRTGFYEQYF. For the CDR3, the DNA is TGCGCCAGCAGCCAAGATCGGACAGGGTTTTACGAGCAGTACTTC.

This chain joins TRBV2 and TRBJ1-5; D is unclear. V was trimmed by 7 bases and J by 0 bases, leaving 7 bases between them. CDR1 and CDR2 from the germline V gene are SNHLY and FYNNEI. This CDR3 contains 13 residues. Here the CDR3 reads CASKRDSNQPQHF. As DNA, the CDR3 is TGTGCCAGCAAACGGGATAGCAATCAGCCCCAGCATTTT. Filled out from reference TRBV2 and TRBJ1-5, the complete variable domain reads EPEVTQTPSHQVTQMGQEVILRCVPISNHLYFYWYRQILGQKVEFLVSFYNNEISEKSEIFDDQFSVERPDGSNFTLKIRSTKLEDSAMYFCASKRDSNQPQHFGDGTRLSIL.

The chain employs TRBV7-9 and TRBJ1-1, with a weak D call TRBD1 (5 bases). The CDR3 runs to 14 residues. CDR1 is SEHNR, CDR2 FQNEAQ, per germline (reference sequence). The V and J ends lost 2 bases and 6 bases respectively, with 13 bases between them. The CDR3 DNA reads as TGTGCCAGCAGCTTATCGGGCCCCAGGGCTGAAGCTTTCTTT. This gives the protein CASSLSGPRAEAFF.

CDR3 nucleotides: TGTGCCAGCAGTCGGACAGGGCGAGACACTGAAGCTTTCTTT. As protein: CASSRTGRDTEAFF. The chain employs TRBV7-3 and TRBJ1-1; 8 nucleotides line up with TRBD1. CDR1 and CDR2 from the germline V gene are SGHTA and FQGTGA. CDR3 length equals 14 residues. V was clipped by 6 bases and J by 3 bases; unmatched bases: 6. Full variable domain (remainder filled in from reference TRBV7-3 and TRBJ1-1): GAGVSQTPSNKVTEKGKYVELRCDPISGHTALYWYRQSLGQGPEFLIYFQGTGAADDSGLPNDRFFAVRPEGSVSTLKIQRTERGDSAVYLCASSRTGRDTEAFFGQGTRLTVV.

This sequence joins TRBV5-4 and TRBJ1-2; 8 bases match TRBD1. The V gene's germline CDR1 is SGHNT and CDR2 YYREEE (reference sequence). The CDR3 consists of 14 residues. V gave up 3 bases and J gave up 3 bases; unmatched junction bases: 4. The CDR3 region has the DNA TGTGCCAGCAGCTCGGACAGGGAGGACTATGGCTACACCTTC. It translates to CASSSDREDYGYTF.

J is TRBJ1-1 and V is TRBV30; no clear D. This CDR3 contains 11 residues. Between the trimmed V and J ends, which lost 4 bases and 0 bases, there was a span of 3 bases. The V gene's germline CDR1 is GTSNPN and CDR2 SVGIG (reference sequence). CDR3 protein: CAWTLNTEAFF. The CDR3 nucleotides are TGTGCCTGGACTTTGAACACTGAAGCTTTCTTT. Full variable domain (missing parts from reference TRBV30 and TRBJ1-1): SQTIHQWPATLVQPVGSPLSLECTVEGTSNPNLYWYRQAAGRGLQLLFYSVGIGQISSEVPQNLSASRPQDRQFILSSKKLLLSDSGFYLCAWTLNTEAFFGQGTRLTVV.

The V gene is TRBV5-1, the J gene TRBJ2-5; 10 bases line up with TRBD2. Germline V lookup: CDR1 SGHRS, CDR2 YFSETQ. This CDR3 region has 16 residues. V lost 4 bases to trimming and J lost 1 base; unmatched junction nucleotides: 7. CDR3 loop: CASSLSLAGVQETQYF. In DNA, the CDR3 is TGCGCCAGCAGCCTATCGCTAGCGGGGGTCCAAGAGACCCAGTACTTC. Full variable domain (missing parts from reference TRBV5-1 and TRBJ2-5): KAGVTQTPRYLIKTRGQQVTLSCSPISGHRSVSWYQQTPGQGLQFLFEYFSETQRNKGNFPGRFSGRQFSNSRSEMNVSTLELGDSALYLCASSLSLAGVQETQYFGPGTRLLVL.

The rearrangement uses TRBV4-1 and TRBJ1-1; D is possibly TRBD1 (6 bases). V lost 4 bases, J lost 1 base, and 13 bases lay in between. Germline CDR1 is MGHRA and CDR2 is YSYEKL. The CDR3 totals 15 residues. The CDR3 loop is CASSLSWTANTEAFF. As DNA, the CDR3 is TGCGCCAGCAGCCTATCTTGGACAGCGAACACTGAAGCTTTCTTT.